This entry lists 30 T cell receptor beta chains sequenced from one sample in a study of blood T cell repertoires in COVID-19. The method was immunoSEQ multiplex PCR; TCRdb's version includes in-frame clones alone and lacks a portion of them. The sample lists under 500,000 clones, roughly nine tenths occurring once. The source material was PBMCs or T cells enriched from blood (not recorded which). These receptors were obtained from a woman between 18 and 30 years old with acute COVID-19.

The gene calls are TRBV20-1 and TRBJ2-5; 7 bases fit TRBD2. Looked up from germline, CDR1 is DFQATT and CDR2 is SNEGSKA (reference sequence). The CDR3 length is 13 residues. V trimming: 3 bases; J trimming: 2 bases; junction bases outside the gene matches: 3. CDR3 bases: TGCAGTGCTAGTACTAGCGCACAAGAGACCCAGTACTTC. Protein product: CSASTSAQETQYF.

The chain combines TRBV9 with TRBJ2-3; TRBD1 matches at 8 bases. V lost 4 bases, J lost 0 bases, and 4 bases stayed unmatched. CDR3 length equals 15 residues. Germline V lookup: CDR1 SGDLS, CDR2 YYNGEE. For the CDR3, the DNA is TGTGCCAGCAGCCTGGACAGGGCTAGCACAGATACGCAGTATTTT. Its translation is CASSLDRASTDTQYF.

The rearrangement joins TRBV19 to TRBJ2-5, with 11 bases fitting TRBD1. The ends lost 4 bases at V and 4 bases at J; junction bases unmatched: 8. Germline CDR1 and CDR2: LNHDA and SQIVND (reference sequence). The CDR3 has 16 amino acids. The CDR3 coding sequence is TGTGCCAGTAGTAAGTCTGGACAGGGGGCTAGAGAGACCCAGTACTTC. This gives the protein CASSKSGQGARETQYF.

V usage is TRBV30 and J usage is TRBJ2-1; 7 nucleotides match TRBD2. Germline values: CDR1 GTSNPN, CDR2 SVGIG (reference sequence). The length of the CDR3 is 14 residues. Germline trimming cut 7 bases from V and 4 bases from J; bases unmatched to any gene: 10. CDR3 in amino acids: CAYSGQLGYNEQFF. The CDR3 DNA sequence: TGTGCCTATAGCGGGCAGTTGGGTTACAATGAGCAGTTCTTC.

The rearrangement joins TRBV2 to TRBJ1-1, with no clear D. Trimming stripped 7 bases from V and 0 bases from J, with 15 bases between. The CDR3 spans 15 residues. CDR1 is SNHLY and CDR2 is FYNNEI in the germline V gene. The CDR3 protein is CASNNLGALNTEAFF. CDR3 bases: TGTGCCAGCAATAATTTGGGAGCGCTGAACACTGAAGCTTTCTTT.

The V call is TRBV19, the J call TRBJ1-1, with D possibly being TRBD1 (5 bases). Deletions cut 2 bases from V and 1 base from J, with 8 bases between. The CDR3 contains 14 residues. The germline CDR1 and CDR2 sequences are LNHDA and SQIVND (reference sequence). CDR3 sequence: CASSIQGTNTEAFF. Here the CDR3 DNA reads TGTGCCAGTAGTATACAGGGAACGAACACTGAAGCTTTCTTT.

The rearrangement joins TRBV11-2 to TRBJ2-7; no definite D call. V lost 2 bases, J lost 4 bases, and 9 bases lay in between. CDR1 is SGHAT, CDR2 FQNNGV, per germline. CDR3 length: 13 amino acids. CDR3 sequence reads: CASSLIFGYEQYF. The CDR3 bases are TGTGCCAGCAGCTTAATCTTCGGGTACGAGCAGTACTTC.

The rearrangement joins TRBV9 to TRBJ1-1; D is unresolved. The CDR3 runs 13 residues. Trimming took off 1 base at V and 0 bases at J, with 4 bases between the two ends. Germline CDR1 SGDLS, CDR2 YYNGEE. CDR3 sequence reads: CASSVTLNTEAFF. The CDR3 DNA reads as TGTGCCAGCAGCGTAACTTTGAACACTGAAGCTTTCTTT. The complete variable domain, with remaining parts taken from reference TRBV9 and TRBJ1-1, reads DSGVTQTPKHLITATGQRVTLRCSPRSGDLSVYWYQQSLDQGLQFLIQYYNGEERAKGNILERFSAQQFPDLHSELNLSSLELGDSALYFCASSVTLNTEAFFGQGTRLTVV.

This chain connects TRBV2 to TRBJ2-7, with TRBD2 matching over 8 bases. This CDR3 contains 14 residues. The ends lost 3 bases at V and 5 bases at J; junction bases unmatched: 6. CDR1 is SNHLY, CDR2 FYNNEI, per germline. The CDR3 region is CASSDRAGGHEQYF. The CDR3 nucleotides read TGTGCCAGCAGTGACCGGGCGGGGGGTCACGAGCAGTACTTC.

This clone appeared a few times. The chain uses TRBV7-2 and TRBJ1-4, with 7 bases aligning to TRBD1. CDR1 SGHTA and CDR2 FQGNSA come from the germline V gene. Germline trimming cut 4 bases from V and 4 bases from J; bases unmatched to any gene: 9. CDR3 length: 16 amino acids. The CDR3 is CASSSARGYGNEKLFF. The CDR3, as DNA: TGTGCCAGCAGCTCGGCCAGGGGGTATGGTAATGAAAAACTGTTTTTT.

The genes are TRBV6-2 or TRBV6-3 and TRBJ2-3; 7 bases line up with TRBD1. This CDR3 contains 16 residues. V lost 3 bases and J lost 0; bases outside the gene matches: 6. The germline V gene encodes CDR1 MNHEY and CDR2 SVGEGT. The CDR3, as DNA: TGTGCCAGCAGTTATCGGACAGGAGTAAGCACAGATACGCAGTATTTT. Its protein is CASSYRTGVSTDTQYF.

The V and J genes are TRBV5-4 and TRBJ2-5, with 11 bases identical to TRBD2. Germline V gives CDR1 SGHNT, CDR2 YYREEE (reference sequence). J lost 5 bases, V lost 4 bases, and 13 bases had no gene match. The CDR3 contains 17 residues. CDR3 sequence: CASSQRGSGRALETQYF. CDR3 DNA: TGTGCCAGCAGCCAGAGAGGTAGCGGGAGGGCCTTGGAGACCCAGTACTTC. Supplemented by reference TRBV5-4 and TRBJ2-5, the full variable domain reads ETGVTQSPTHLIKTRGQQVTLRCSSQSGHNTVSWYQQALGQGPQFIFQYYREEENGRGNFPPRFSGLQFPNYSSELNVNALELDDSALYLCASSQRGSGRALETQYFGPGTRLLVL.

The CDR3 region has the DNA TGCGCCAGCAGCCAAGAGGTCGGGGAGACCCAGTACTTC. It translates to CASSQEVGETQYF. This sequence joins TRBV4-1 and TRBJ2-5; no clear D. This CDR3 comprises 13 residues. CDR1 MGHRA and CDR2 YSYEKL come from the germline V gene. V lost 0 bases and J lost 5, with 7 bases in between.

The chain uses TRBV21-1 and TRBJ2-7; the table's D call of TRBD1 was not tested on the DNA. TRBV21-1 is flagged as a pseudogene. There are 14 residues in the CDR3. CDR3 in DNA: TGTGCCAGCAGCGCCCGGGACAGGGGTTACGAGCAGTACTTC. Its protein product is CASSARDRGYEQYF.

The V gene is TRBV3-1 (or the pseudogene TRBV3-2), the J gene TRBJ2-7, with 7 bases identical to TRBD2. J was trimmed by 2 bases and V by 0 bases; bases with no gene match: 10. This CDR3 is built from 17 residues. Germline V gene lookup returns CDR1 LGHDT and CDR2 YNNKEL (reference sequence). DNA for the CDR3: TGTGCCAGCAGCCAAGAGGGAGCCCCTAGCGGCCCCTACGAGCAGTACTTC. As protein: CASSQEGAPSGPYEQYF.

The chain has TRBV7-2 and TRBJ2-3; possible D gene TRBD2, 5 bases. Germline V gene lookup returns CDR1 SGHTA and CDR2 FQGNSA. V lost 8 bases, J lost 4 bases, and 13 bases lay in between. This CDR3 contains 13 residues. The CDR3 DNA is TGTGCCAGCCGGGAACTAGACGCAGATACGCAGTATTTT. Its translation is CASRELDADTQYF.

This chain uses TRBV18 with TRBJ1-5; 7 nucleotides line up with TRBD1. CDR3 size: 14 residues. Trimming removed 6 bases from V and 4 bases from J; junction bases left unmatched: 6. CDR1 is KGHSH and CDR2 is LQKENI in the germline V gene. The CDR3 spells CASSPTGPNQPQHF. DNA of the CDR3: TGTGCCAGCTCTCCGACAGGGCCGAATCAGCCCCAGCATTTT.

This chain joins TRBV12-3 or TRBV12-4 and TRBJ1-1, with D perhaps matching TRBD1 (5 bases). This CDR3 is 13 amino acids long. V dropped 4 bases and J dropped 2 bases, with 8 bases sitting between them. CDR3 in amino acids: CASSSTENTEAFF. The CDR3 nucleotides are TGTGCCAGCAGTTCGACAGAAAACACTGAAGCTTTCTTT.

The J gene is TRBJ2-7, the V gene TRBV6-5, with D possibly being TRBD1 (6 bases). Looked up from germline, CDR1 is MNHEY and CDR2 is SVGAGI. Trimming removed 2 bases at V and 12 bases at J, with 11 bases between. The CDR3 is made up of 11 amino acids. The CDR3 coding sequence is TGTGCCAGCAGTTACGGGGGCGCTCGGTACTTC. It encodes CASSYGGARYF.

This rearrangement joins TRBV5-5 to TRBJ1-2; 8 nucleotides line up with TRBD1. Germline assignment: CDR1 SGHKS and CDR2 YYEKEE (reference sequence). V shed 0 bases and J 13 bases; nucleotides not matched to a gene: 5. The CDR3 is 12 residues long. CDR3 nucleotide sequence: TGTGCCAGCAGCTTGGGGGGACAGGTTTTCACCTTC. It codes for CASSLGGQVFTF.

The chain has TRBV19 and TRBJ2-5, with D tentatively TRBD1 (6 bases). The CDR3 length is 14 residues. Germline V lookup: CDR1 LNHDA, CDR2 SQIVND (reference sequence). The V gene lost 3 bases and the J gene lost 9 bases, with 17 bases spanning the gap. The CDR3 DNA is TGTGCCAGTAGTATTACAAGGGACATCTCTCCCCAGTACTTC. Encoded protein: CASSITRDISPQYF.

The CDR3 DNA reads as TGCGCCAGCAGCTTGTCAGTCGGGGGTAACACTGAAGCTTTCTTT. Its protein is CASSLSVGGNTEAFF. The rearrangement links TRBV5-1 to TRBJ1-1; TRBD1 is a possible D gene (5 bases). The CDR3 runs to 15 residues. The V and J ends lost 1 base and 2 bases respectively, with 12 bases between them. Germline CDR1 SGHRS, CDR2 YFSETQ.

This clone was counted a single time. CDR3 sequence: CASSPGQEYNEQFF. DNA for the CDR3: TGTGCCAGCAGTCCGGGACAAGAATACAATGAGCAGTTCTTC. This chain joins TRBV25-1 and TRBJ2-1; TRBD1 might be the D (6 bases). The V and J ends lost 5 bases and 4 bases respectively, with 12 bases between them. The germline V gene has CDR1 MGHDK and CDR2 SYGVNS. This CDR3 is built from 14 residues.

V is TRBV3-1 (or the pseudogene TRBV3-2) and J is TRBJ2-5; the match to TRBD2 covers 12 bases. The CDR3 is made up of 14 amino acids. J lost 5 bases, V lost 6 bases, and 4 bases had no gene match. Germline CDR1 is LGHDT and CDR2 is YNNKEL (reference sequence). DNA for the CDR3: TGTGCCAGCAGAGAGCTAGCGGGGGGGGAGACCCAGTACTTC. Its translation is CASRELAGGETQYF.

The chain has TRBV19 and TRBJ1-1; perhaps TRBD1 as D (5 bases). The V gene's germline CDR1 is LNHDA and CDR2 SQIVND (reference sequence). This CDR3 spans 13 amino acids. Deletions cut 8 bases from V and 1 base from J, with 11 bases between. CDR3 protein: CASASGGNTEAFF. DNA of the CDR3: TGTGCCAGTGCCTCGGGGGGGAACACTGAAGCTTTCTTT.

This chain connects TRBV6-2 or TRBV6-3 to TRBJ2-3; 13 bases align to TRBD2. Trimming cost V 0 bases and J 6 bases; bases outside gene matches: 3. Germline V gene lookup returns CDR1 MNHEY and CDR2 SVGEGT. The CDR3 spans 16 residues. In DNA form, the CDR3 reads TGTGCCAGCAGTTACTCGACTAGCGGGAGGTCTGATACGCAGTATTTT. Translating gives CASSYSTSGRSDTQYF.

The chain joins TRBV6-5 to TRBJ1-3; tentative D call: TRBD1 (5 bases). CDR1 MNHEY and CDR2 SVGAGI come from the germline V gene. The V and J ends lost 5 bases and 4 bases respectively, with 15 bases between them. The CDR3 is 15 amino acids. CDR3: CASSTGPAGGNTIYF. The CDR3 nucleotides are TGTGCCAGCAGTACGGGACCGGCGGGAGGAAACACCATATATTTT.

This chain connects TRBV10-3 to TRBJ2-3; no definite D call. This CDR3 spans 12 amino acids. Germline values: CDR1 ENHRY, CDR2 SYGVKD. V was cut by 8 bases and J by 3 bases, with 9 bases left in between. In nucleotides, the CDR3 is TGTGCCATCGCGGAATGGACAGATACGCAGTATTTT. Translated: CAIAEWTDTQYF.

The chain recombines TRBV7-2 with TRBJ2-7; TRBD1 is a possible D gene (6 bases). Germline V gene lookup returns CDR1 SGHTA and CDR2 FQGNSA. This CDR3 comprises 15 residues. The V and J ends lost 5 bases and 5 bases respectively, with 19 bases between them. The CDR3 spells CASSNPLGTTHEQYF. The CDR3 nucleotides are TGTGCCAGCAGCAACCCTCTCGGGACAACCCACGAGCAGTACTTC.

This chain links TRBV6-5 with TRBJ2-1, with TRBD1 identical over 7 bases. Looked up from germline, CDR1 is MNHEY and CDR2 is SVGAGI. The CDR3 is 15 amino acids. After removal of 4 bases from V and 7 bases from J, the junction contained 10 bases not matched to a gene. DNA for the CDR3: TGTGCCAGCAGTTTGGTTTGGCAGGGACAGAATGAGCAGTTCTTC. Translated: CASSLVWQGQNEQFF.